This TCR beta chain was retrieved from a study of control samples from healthy donors and cancer patients. The table lists this clone with a count of one. CDR1 is MNHEY, CDR2 SVGEGT, per germline. V lost 5 bases, J lost 0 bases, and 11 bases lay in between. This CDR3 comprises 15 residues. Repertoires were generated with immunoSEQ multiplex PCR, while TCRdb's copy carries only in-frame clones and drops some. The table has about 69,000 clones, 84% seen once. The material sequenced was PBMCs. V gene TRBV6-2 or TRBV6-3 combines with J gene TRBJ2-1; unclear D gene. This sequence was found in a woman aged 45-65 years with lung cancer. The CDR3 region has the DNA TGTGCCAGCAGTCTGGACCGAAGCTCCTACAATGAGCAGTTCTTC. Translation: CASSLDRSSYNEQFF.